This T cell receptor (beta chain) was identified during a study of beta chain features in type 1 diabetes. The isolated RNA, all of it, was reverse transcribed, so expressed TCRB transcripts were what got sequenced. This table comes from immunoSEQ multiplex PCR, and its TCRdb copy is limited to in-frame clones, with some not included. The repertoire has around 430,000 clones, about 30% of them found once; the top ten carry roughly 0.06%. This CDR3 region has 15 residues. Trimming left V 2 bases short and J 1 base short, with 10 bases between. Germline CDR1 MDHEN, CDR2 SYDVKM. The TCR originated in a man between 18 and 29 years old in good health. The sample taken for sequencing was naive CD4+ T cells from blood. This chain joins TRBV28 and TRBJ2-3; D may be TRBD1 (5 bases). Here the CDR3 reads CASSLRGSGTDTQYF. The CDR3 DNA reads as TGTGCCAGCAGTTTAAGGGGCTCGGGCACAGATACGCAGTATTTT.